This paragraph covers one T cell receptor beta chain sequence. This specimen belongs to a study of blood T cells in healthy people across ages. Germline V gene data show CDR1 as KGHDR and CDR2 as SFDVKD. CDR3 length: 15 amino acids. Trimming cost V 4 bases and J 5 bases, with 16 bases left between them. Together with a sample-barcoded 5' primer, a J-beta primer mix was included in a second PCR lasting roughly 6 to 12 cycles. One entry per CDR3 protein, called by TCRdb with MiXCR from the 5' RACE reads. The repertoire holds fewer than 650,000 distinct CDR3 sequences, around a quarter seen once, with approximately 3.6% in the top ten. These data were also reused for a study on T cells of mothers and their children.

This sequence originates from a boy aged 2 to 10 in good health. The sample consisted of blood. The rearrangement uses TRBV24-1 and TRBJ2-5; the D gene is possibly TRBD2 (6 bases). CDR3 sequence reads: CATSDSGPGRETQYF. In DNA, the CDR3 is TGTGCCACCAGTGACTCGGGACCGGGGAGGGAGACCCAGTACTTC.